This T cell receptor (beta chain) was identified in a study of shared clonotypes between healthy human individuals (dated by TCRdb to 2020 to 2022). For the wider study: Three men and a couple of women, aged 18 to 49 years, made up the cohort. For each donor, CD4 naive and CD4 memory were each given three plates, CD8 naive was given two plates, and CD8 memory was given one plate. To estimate repertoire size and how much clonotype sharing occurs between individuals, the study deeply sequenced the blood TCR repertoires of 5 or 6 healthy adults. Leukapheresis yielded between about 0.8 and 9.5 billion PBMCs per donor. Different laboratories and diverse techniques were used to prepare libraries and sequence TCR repertoires, to increase sequencing depth and limit assay-specific biases.

The donors were healthy, HIV-negative adults with no recently reported acute infections or vaccinations. Every donor was a Caucasian adult residing in Nashville, Tennessee, USA. CD4+ T cells were enriched by magnetic negative selection, after which naive cells were positively selected on CD45RA and the negative fraction was taken as the memory subset. Blood was obtained by leukapheresis, after which PBMCs were separated by Ficoll-Histopaque density gradient centrifugation and cryopreserved in liquid nitrogen vapor phase. Analytical flow cytometry was used to check the purity and quantity of each magnetically sorted T cell population. Genomic DNA was isolated from each sorted fraction and quantified by UV absorbance on a Nanodrop 2000c. A note on this clone: There is no known antigen for this receptor. Germline is not matched at one junction end, which may reflect a read error.

Using the deep immunoSEQ assay, multiplex PCR amplified TCR CDR3 regions from genomic DNA. Extracted genomic DNA from each cell subset was distributed evenly across all wells of several immunoSEQ 96-well plates, and each plate was treated as a replicate. For sorted subsets, each replicate PCR was loaded with roughly 200 ng genomic DNA, equivalent to about 30,000 T cell genomes. Purified libraries were measured with a Qubit 3.0 fluorometer, size-checked on a Bioanalyzer 2100, and measured again with the KAPA Library Quantification kit. Every immunoSEQ 96-well plate was sequenced on a separate single-read 150-cycle Illumina NextSeq 550 flow cell. The authors processed their data as follows. Because the immunoSEQ output held only junctional sequences and lacked quality scores, the filtering could not match the filtering applied to full-length reads. To assign V/J genes and CDR3, sequences were annotated using PyIR, a Python wrapper for IgBLAST v1.9, with IMGT germline references. Reads with weak V/J assignments (E-value above 1e-6), missing CDR3, stop codons, out-of-frame junctions, or ambiguous translated residues were removed. V3J clonotypes were defined as sequences sharing an identical inferred V gene, J gene, and CDR3 amino acid sequence. The percentage overlap between two repertoires was calculated by dividing the number of shared unique clonotypes by the size of the smaller repertoire. Three approaches were used to assess repertoire richness: RTK rarefaction, the Chao1 estimator, and Recon v2.1 estimates of unobserved clonotypes. For all TCRbeta clonotypes obtained by the gDNA method from four donors, generation probabilities were computed with OLGA. In its TCRdb copy, this immuneACCESS table keeps in-frame sequences only and misses some clones. Where compared with another copy, unresolved V genes explain less than half of these, and the others have no known cause. D and trimming were read from the DNA, whereas the V and J calls and clone size are those reported in that table. The sample table shows roughly 2.2 million clones, and over 90% are seen once. Clones ranked in the top ten supply 0.39% of the sample.

Overall results and qualifications from the work: Rarefaction of sorted-subset datasets indicated incomplete sequencing despite the large sequencing depth. Naive subsets generally had larger estimated clonotype richness than memory subsets. Roughly 5% of naive CD4, 3.5% of naive CD8, roughly 2.5% of memory CD4, and 0.4% of memory CD8 clonotypes were shared across several donors. Compared with non-shared clonotypes, clonotypes shared by all four sorted-subset donors had higher generation probabilities. Pairwise subsampling led to the expectation that sequencing depth would affect the degree of clonotype sharing among donors. The genetic and exposure-history diversity represented was limited by the small number of donors. Sampling was restricted to blood, and TCR repertoires in tissues likely differ from the TCR repertoires found in blood.

The source is a man younger than 35 in good health. Some clones in this sample may be carry-over from other donors' samples. The source material was naive CD4+ T cells from PBMCs. The sample's cell subset or site label is to be understood as: CD45RA+ positively selected.

The CDR3 loop reads CASGGTGNTIYF. The sequenced DNA is TGTGCCAGTGGGGGAACTGGGAACACCATATATTTT. The receptor chain draws on TRBV7-6 and TRBJ1-3; the D gene is perhaps TRBD1, on 5 matching bases. Taken from the germline V gene, the CDR1 and CDR2 loops are SGHVS and FNYEAQ. CDR3 length: 12 amino acids, cysteine to phenylalanine. Only the CDR3 region is kept as DNA, spanning 36 bases read in frame from base 1.